This T cell receptor (beta chain) was sequenced in a study of cytomegalovirus exposure and HLA in healthy donors. Overall study results and limits: Analysis was performed later, and it showed HLA-associated TCR beta chains to be more clonally expanded than equally common others.

Trimming removed 8 bases at V and 0 bases at J, with 13 bases between. Germline CDR1 reads GTSNPN; CDR2 reads SVGIG (reference sequence). The CDR3 spans 13 residues. Regarding this clone: Its antigen remains unknown.

The PCR employed 60 Vbeta primers together with 13 Jbeta primers. Profiled with immunoSEQ multiplex PCR; TCRdb holds only in-frame clones, not every one. The sample table includes some 60,000 clones. The J gene is TRBJ2-5, the V gene TRBV30, with D tentatively TRBD2 (6 bases). Sequencing was performed on PBMCs. The receptor was isolated from a young man in good health and CMV-seropositive. The CDR3 here is CAGNPGDQETQYF. DNA of the CDR3: TGTGCCGGGAACCCGGGGGACCAAGAGACCCAGTACTTC.